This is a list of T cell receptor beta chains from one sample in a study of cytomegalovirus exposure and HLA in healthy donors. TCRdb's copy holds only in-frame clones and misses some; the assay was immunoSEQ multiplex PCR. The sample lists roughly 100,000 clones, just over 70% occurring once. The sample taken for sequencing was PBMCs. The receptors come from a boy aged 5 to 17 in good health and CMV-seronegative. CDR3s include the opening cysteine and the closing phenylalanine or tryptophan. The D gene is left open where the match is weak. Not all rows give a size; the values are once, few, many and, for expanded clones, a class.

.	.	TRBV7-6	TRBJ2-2	TGTGCCAGCAGCCCAGGCCGAACCGGGGAGCTGTTTTTT	CASSPGRTGELFF
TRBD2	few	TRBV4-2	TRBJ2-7	TGTGCCAGCAGCGGGACTAGCGGGCGTCAACCCTACGAGCAGTACTTC	CASSGTSGRQPYEQYF
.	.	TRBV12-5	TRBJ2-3	TGTGCTAGTGGTTTAAGCAACGCAGATACGCAGTATTTT	CASGLSNADTQYF
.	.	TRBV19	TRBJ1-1	TGTGCCAGTACCCGACTTCAGTGGAACACTGAAGCTTTCTTT	CASTRLQWNTEAFF
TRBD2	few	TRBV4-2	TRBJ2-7	TGTGCCAGCAGCCGGACCCTAGCGGGAGGCTACGAGCAGTACTTC	CASSRTLAGGYEQYF
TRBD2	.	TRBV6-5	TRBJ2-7	TGTGCCAGCAGTTACTGGGCTAGCGGTACCTACGAGCAGTACTTC	CASSYWASGTYEQYF
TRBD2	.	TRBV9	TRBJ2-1	TGTGCCAGCGGCCTGGGGGGGGAGGTCGGGAGGCACTACAATGAGCAGTTCTTC	CASGLGGEVGRHYNEQFF
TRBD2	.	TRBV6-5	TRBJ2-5	TGTGCCAGCAGTTTGAACGGGGGGGTCCAAGAGACCCAGTACTTC	CASSLNGGVQETQYF
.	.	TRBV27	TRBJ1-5	TGTGCCAGCAGCCCGACAGTCGAGTATAGCAATCAGCCCCAGCATTTT	CASSPTVEYSNQPQHF
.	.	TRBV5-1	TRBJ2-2	TGCGCCAGCAAGGGGACAACTTTTGTGTCCGGGGAGCTGTTTTTT	CASKGTTFVSGELFF
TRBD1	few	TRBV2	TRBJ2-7	TGTGCCAGCAGTTCCGACAGGGAGCAGCCCCAGTACTTC	CASSSDREQPQYF
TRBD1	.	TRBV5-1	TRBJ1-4	TGCGCCAGCAGCGGGGAGGGACAGGGCTCGGCTAATGAAAAACTGTTTTTT	CASSGEGQGSANEKLFF
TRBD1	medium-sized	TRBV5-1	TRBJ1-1	TGCGCCAGCAGCCCCGGCGGGACAGTCCTCATGAACACTGAAGCTTTCTTT	CASSPGGTVLMNTEAFF
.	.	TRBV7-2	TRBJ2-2	TGTGCCAGCAGCTCCGGTCCTTCGGGGGCCGGGGAGCTGTTTTTT	CASSSGPSGAGELFF
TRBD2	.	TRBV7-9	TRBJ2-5	TGTGCCAGCAGCCCCCAGACTAGCGGGACCCAAGAGACCCAGTACTTC	CASSPQTSGTQETQYF
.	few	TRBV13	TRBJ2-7	TGTGCCAGCAGCCTGGACTACTCCTACGAGCAGTACTTC	CASSLDYSYEQYF
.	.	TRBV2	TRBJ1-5	TGTGCCAGCAGTGAAAGCGGGACATATTCATCCGGGAGTAATCAGCCCCAGCATTTT	CASSESGTYSSGSNQPQHF
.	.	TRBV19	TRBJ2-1	TGTGCCAGTAGTATTGGGGCGGGGTCTCTTCATGAGCAGTTCTTC	CASSIGAGSLHEQFF
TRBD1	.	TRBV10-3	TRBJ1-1	TGTGCCATCAGTGAGCCCCGGGACAGGGGAGCTGAAGCTTTCTTT	CAISEPRDRGAEAFF
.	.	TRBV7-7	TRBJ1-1	TGTGCCAGCAGCCCCCTGGGGGGTACGAACACTGAAGCTTTCTTT	CASSPLGGTNTEAFF
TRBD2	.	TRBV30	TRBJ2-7	TGTGCCTGGAGCATCGGAGCGGGAGCCGACGAGCAGTACTTC	CAWSIGAGADEQYF
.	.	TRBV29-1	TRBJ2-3	TGCAGCGTTGAAGATTGGGGCAGTACGCAGTATTTT	CSVEDWGSTQYF